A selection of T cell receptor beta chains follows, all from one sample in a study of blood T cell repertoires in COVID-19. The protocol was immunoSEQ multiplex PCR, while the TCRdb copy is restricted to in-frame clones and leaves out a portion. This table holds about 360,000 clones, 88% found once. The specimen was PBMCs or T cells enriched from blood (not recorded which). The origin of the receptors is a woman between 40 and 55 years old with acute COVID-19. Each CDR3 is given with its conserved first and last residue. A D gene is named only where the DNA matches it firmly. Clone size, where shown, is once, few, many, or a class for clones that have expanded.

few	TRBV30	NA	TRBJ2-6	CAWSVGLAGANVLTF	TGTGCCTGGAGTGTGGGCCTCGCTGGGGCCAACGTCCTGACTTTC
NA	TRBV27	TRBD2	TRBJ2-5	CASSFGLAGPQETQYF	TGTGCCAGCAGTTTCGGTCTAGCGGGGCCCCAAGAGACCCAGTACTTC
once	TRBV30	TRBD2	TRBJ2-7	CAWSKDRTSGGAEEQYF	TGTGCCTGGAGTAAGGACCGGACTAGCGGGGGGGCGGAGGAGCAGTACTTC
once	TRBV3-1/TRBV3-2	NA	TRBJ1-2	CASSQANPGGNYGYTF	TGTGCCAGCAGCCAAGCTAATCCGGGAGGAAACTATGGCTACACCTTC
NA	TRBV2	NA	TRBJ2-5	CASSDRGVFQETQYF	TGTGCCAGCAGTGACAGGGGGGTCTTTCAAGAGACCCAGTACTTC
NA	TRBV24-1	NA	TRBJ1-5	CATSDYNEGGGHGPQHF	TGTGCCACCAGTGATTATAATGAGGGCGGGGGGCATGGGCCCCAGCATTTT
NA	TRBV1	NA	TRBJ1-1	CTSSLHGMNTEAFF	TGCACCAGCAGTCTACACGGGATGAACACTGAAGCTTTCTTT
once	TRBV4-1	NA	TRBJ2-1	CASSQERYGGNEQFF	TGCGCCAGCAGCCAGGAGAGATACGGGGGCAATGAGCAGTTCTTC
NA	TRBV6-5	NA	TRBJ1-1	CASSYSLQATEAFF	TGTGCCAGCAGTTACTCGCTCCAGGCGACTGAAGCTTTCTTT
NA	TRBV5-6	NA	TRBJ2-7	CASSLVLGDEQYF	TGTGCCAGCAGCTTGGTCCTCGGGGACGAGCAGTACTTC
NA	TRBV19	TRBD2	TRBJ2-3	CASSIVALAGGQNTQYF	TGTGCCAGTAGTATCGTCGCACTAGCGGGGGGGCAGAATACGCAGTATTTT
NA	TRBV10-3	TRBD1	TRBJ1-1	CAISGGQGRVTEAFF	TGTGCCATCAGTGGTGGACAGGGGCGAGTCACTGAAGCTTTCTTT
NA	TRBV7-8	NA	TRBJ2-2	CASSLSSRGDTGELFF	TGTGCCAGCAGCTTAAGTTCCAGGGGGGACACCGGGGAGCTGTTTTTT
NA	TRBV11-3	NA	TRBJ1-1	CASSWSTGGEAFF	TGTGCCAGCAGCTGGTCGACGGGGGGCGAAGCTTTCTTT
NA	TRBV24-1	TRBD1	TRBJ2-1	CATSDPDRANEQFF	TGTGCCACCAGTGATCCTGACAGGGCGAATGAGCAGTTCTTC
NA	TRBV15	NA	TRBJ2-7	CATSRGDSLRDEQYF	TGTGCCACCAGCAGAGGGGACTCACTAAGGGACGAGCAGTACTTC
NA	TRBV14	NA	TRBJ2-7	CASSQYGLEQYF	TGTGCCAGCAGCCAGTACGGTCTGGAGCAGTACTTC
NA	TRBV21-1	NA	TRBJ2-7	CASSIGGGLSYEQYF	TGTGCCAGCAGCATAGGCGGGGGCCTATCCTACGAGCAGTACTTC
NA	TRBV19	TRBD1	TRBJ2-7	CASSTAGTGVDEQYF	TGTGCCAGTAGTACCGCGGGGACAGGGGTCGACGAGCAGTACTTC
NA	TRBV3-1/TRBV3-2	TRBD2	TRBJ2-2	CASSHRGGHGELFF	TGTGCCAGCAGCCACCGGGGGGGCCACGGGGAGCTGTTTTTT
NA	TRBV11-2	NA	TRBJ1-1	CASSLGSGTNTEAFF	TGTGCCAGCAGCTTAGGGTCAGGTACAAACACTGAAGCTTTCTTT
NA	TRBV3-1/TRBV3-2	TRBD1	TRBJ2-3	CASSRDVPGQGTDTQYF	TGTGCCAGCAGCCGAGACGTACCGGGACAGGGCACAGATACGCAGTATTTT
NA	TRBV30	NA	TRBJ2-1	CASAAAGSMGQFF	TGTGCCTCCGCGGCCGCGGGGTCGATGGGGCAGTTCTTC
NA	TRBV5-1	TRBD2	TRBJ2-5	CASSSAGTSGSQETQYF	TGCGCCAGCAGCTCCGCCGGGACTAGCGGGAGTCAAGAGACCCAGTACTTC
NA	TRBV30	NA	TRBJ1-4	CALGLSEYEKLFF	TGTGCCTTGGGGCTCTCGGAATATGAAAAACTGTTTTTT
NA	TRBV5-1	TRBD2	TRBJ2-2	CASSLLQGLFTGELFF	TGCGCCAGCAGCTTGCTCCAGGGACTATTCACCGGGGAGCTGTTTTTT
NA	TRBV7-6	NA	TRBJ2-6	CASTLIAGANVLTF	TGTGCCAGCACCCTCATAGCTGGGGCCAACGTCCTGACTTTC
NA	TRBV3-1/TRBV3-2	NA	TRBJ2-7	CASSLRQTSLSYEQYF	TGTGCCAGCAGCCTCCGCCAGACATCCCTCTCCTACGAGCAGTACTTC
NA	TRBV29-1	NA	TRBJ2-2	CSALRGENTGELFF	TGCAGCGCATTGCGGGGAGAGAACACCGGGGAGCTGTTTTTT
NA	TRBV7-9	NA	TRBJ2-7	CASSSLEWEQYF	TGTGCCAGCAGCTCCCTCGAGTGGGAGCAGTACTTC
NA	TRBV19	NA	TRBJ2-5	CASSRGAGIETQYF	TGTGCCAGTTCACGCGGGGCCGGGATCGAGACCCAGTACTTC
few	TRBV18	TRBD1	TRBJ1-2	CASANRDRGDGYTF	TGTGCCAGCGCGAATCGGGACAGGGGGGATGGCTACACCTTC
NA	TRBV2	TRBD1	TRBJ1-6	CASSEPQGRSPLHF	TGTGCCAGCAGTGAACCACAGGGGCGCTCACCCCTCCACTTT
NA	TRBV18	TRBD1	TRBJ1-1	CASSPPGRGLAEAFF	TGTGCCAGCTCACCACCTGGCAGGGGGCTCGCTGAAGCTTTCTTT
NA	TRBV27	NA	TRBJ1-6	CASRTGNSPLHF	TGTGCCAGCAGGACGGGGAATTCACCCCTCCACTTT
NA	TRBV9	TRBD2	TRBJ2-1	CASSVDLAGSYNEQFF	TGTGCCAGCAGCGTAGATCTAGCGGGTTCCTACAATGAGCAGTTCTTC
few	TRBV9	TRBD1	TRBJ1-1	CASSVGQGGTEAFF	TGTGCCAGCAGCGTAGGCCAGGGGGGAACTGAAGCTTTCTTT
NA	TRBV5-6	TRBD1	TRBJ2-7	CASSLAFRGPLYEQYF	TGTGCCAGCAGCTTGGCTTTCAGGGGGCCCCTCTACGAGCAGTACTTC
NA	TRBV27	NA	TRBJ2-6	CASSFSRSGANVLTF	TGTGCCAGCAGTTTCTCGCGCTCTGGGGCCAACGTCCTGACTTTC
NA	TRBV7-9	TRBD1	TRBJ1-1	CASRPGTGRETEAFF	TGTGCCAGCAGACCCGGGACAGGGAGGGAAACTGAAGCTTTCTTT
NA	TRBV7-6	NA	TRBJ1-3	CASSRQFGNTIYF	TGTGCCAGCAGCCGACAGTTTGGAAACACCATATATTTT
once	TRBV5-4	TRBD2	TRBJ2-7	CASSLGTSGRSEQYF	TGTGCCAGCAGCTTGGGAACTAGCGGGAGGTCCGAGCAGTACTTC
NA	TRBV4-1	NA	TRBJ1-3	CASSLLGLSSGNTIYF	TGCGCCAGCAGTCTATTAGGACTGAGCTCTGGAAACACCATATATTTT
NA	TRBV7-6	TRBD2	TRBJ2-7	CASSASGGGEQYF	TGTGCCAGCAGTGCTAGCGGGGGAGGCGAGCAGTACTTC
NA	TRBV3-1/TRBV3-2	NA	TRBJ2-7	CASSQGTQTYEQYF	TGTGCCAGCAGCCAAGGGACTCAAACCTACGAGCAGTACTTC
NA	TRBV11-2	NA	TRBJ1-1	CASSQGRWGTEAFF	TGTGCCAGCAGTCAGGGTCGGTGGGGCACTGAAGCTTTCTTT
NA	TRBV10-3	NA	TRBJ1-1	CAIKGEGTEAFF	TGTGCCATCAAGGGGGAAGGAACTGAAGCTTTCTTT
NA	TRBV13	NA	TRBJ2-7	CASSLGSGTYEQYF	TGTGCCAGCAGCTTAGGTTCAGGGACCTACGAGCAGTACTTC
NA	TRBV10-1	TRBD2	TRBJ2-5	CASSESILAAKETQYF	TGCGCCAGCAGTGAGTCGATTCTAGCGGCTAAAGAGACCCAGTACTTC
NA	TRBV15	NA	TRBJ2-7	CATSRKTPSYEQYF	TGTGCCACCAGCAGAAAGACACCTTCCTACGAGCAGTACTTC
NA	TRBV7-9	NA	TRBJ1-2	CASCKFDEGDYGYTF	TGTGCCAGCTGCAAGTTTGATGAAGGGGATTATGGCTACACCTTC
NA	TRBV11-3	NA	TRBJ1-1	CASSLGRVATEAFF	TGTGCCAGCAGCTTAGGCAGGGTTGCCACTGAAGCTTTCTTT
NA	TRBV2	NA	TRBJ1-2	CASSAQGEGGYTF	TGTGCCAGCAGTGCTCAGGGTGAAGGGGGCTACACCTTC
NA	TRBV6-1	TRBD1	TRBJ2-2	CASSEQGAGELFF	TGTGCCAGCAGTGAGCAGGGGGCCGGGGAGCTGTTTTTT
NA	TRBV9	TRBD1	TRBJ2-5	CASSPGTAPQETQYF	TGTGCCAGCAGCCCCGGGACAGCCCCGCAAGAGACCCAGTACTTC